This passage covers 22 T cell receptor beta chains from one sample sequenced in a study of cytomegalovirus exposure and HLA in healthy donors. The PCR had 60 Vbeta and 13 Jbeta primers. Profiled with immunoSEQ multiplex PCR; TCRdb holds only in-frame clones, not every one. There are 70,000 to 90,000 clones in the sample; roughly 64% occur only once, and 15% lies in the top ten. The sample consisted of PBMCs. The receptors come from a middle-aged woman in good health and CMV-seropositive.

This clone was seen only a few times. CDR3: CASSLDWTGGWYGYTF. DNA of the CDR3: TGTGCCAGCAGCTTAGATTGGACAGGGGGCTGGTATGGCTACACCTTC. This sequence joins TRBV11-2 and TRBJ1-2, with 11 bases identical to TRBD1. The CDR3 extends over 16 amino acids. Germline-derived CDR1 and CDR2 are SGHAT and FQNNGV. With V trimmed by 0 bases and J by 5 bases, 5 bases remained unmatched.

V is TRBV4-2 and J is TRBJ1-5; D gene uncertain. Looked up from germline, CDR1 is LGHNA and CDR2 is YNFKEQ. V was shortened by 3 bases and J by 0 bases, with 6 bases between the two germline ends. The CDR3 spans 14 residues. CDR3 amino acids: CASSQYSSNQPQHF. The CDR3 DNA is TGTGCCAGCAGCCAGTACAGTAGCAATCAGCCCCAGCATTTT.

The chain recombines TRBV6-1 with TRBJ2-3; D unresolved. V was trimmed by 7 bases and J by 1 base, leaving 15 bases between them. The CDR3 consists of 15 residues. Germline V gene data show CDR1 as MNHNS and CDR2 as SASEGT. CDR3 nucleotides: TGTGCCAGCACCCCTAGACCTAGACGCACAGATACGCAGTATTTT. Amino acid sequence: CASTPRPRRTDTQYF.

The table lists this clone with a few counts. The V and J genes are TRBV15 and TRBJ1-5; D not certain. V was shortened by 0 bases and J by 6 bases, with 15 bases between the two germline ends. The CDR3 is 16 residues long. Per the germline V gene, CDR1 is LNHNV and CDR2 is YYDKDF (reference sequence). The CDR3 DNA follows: TGTGCCACCAGCAGAGATTCCTCTTTACAGTCTCAGCCCCAGCATTTT. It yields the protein CATSRDSSLQSQPQHF.

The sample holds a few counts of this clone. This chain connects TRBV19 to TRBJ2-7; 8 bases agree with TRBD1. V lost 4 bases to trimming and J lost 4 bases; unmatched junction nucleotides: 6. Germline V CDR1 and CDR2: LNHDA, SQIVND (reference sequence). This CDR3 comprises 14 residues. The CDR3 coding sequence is TGTGCCAGTAGTACGACAGGGGTAGGGTACGAGCAGTACTTC. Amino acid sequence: CASSTTGVGYEQYF.

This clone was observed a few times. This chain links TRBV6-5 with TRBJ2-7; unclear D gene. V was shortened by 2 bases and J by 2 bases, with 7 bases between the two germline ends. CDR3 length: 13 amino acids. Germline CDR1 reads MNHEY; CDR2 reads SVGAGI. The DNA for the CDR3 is TGTGCCAGCAGTTACGGGCAGACCTACGAGCAGTACTTC. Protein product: CASSYGQTYEQYF.

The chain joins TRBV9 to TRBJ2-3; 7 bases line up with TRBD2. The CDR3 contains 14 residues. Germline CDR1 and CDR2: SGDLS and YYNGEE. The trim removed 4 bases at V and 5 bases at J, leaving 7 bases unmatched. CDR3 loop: CASSLRTREDTQYF. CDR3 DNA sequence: TGTGCCAGCAGCCTCCGGACTAGAGAAGATACGCAGTATTTT.

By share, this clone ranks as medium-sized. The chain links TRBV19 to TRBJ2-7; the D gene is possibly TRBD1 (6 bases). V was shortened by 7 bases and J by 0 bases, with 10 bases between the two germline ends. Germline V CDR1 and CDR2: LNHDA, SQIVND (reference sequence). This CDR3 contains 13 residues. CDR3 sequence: CASMGDTSYEQYF. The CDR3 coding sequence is TGTGCCAGTATGGGGGACACCTCCTACGAGCAGTACTTC.

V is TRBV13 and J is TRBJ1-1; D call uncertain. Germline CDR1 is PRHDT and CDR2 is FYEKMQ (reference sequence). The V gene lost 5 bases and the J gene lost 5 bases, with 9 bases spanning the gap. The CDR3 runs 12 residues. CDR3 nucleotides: TGTGCCAGCAGCAGCGGTGGGACTGAAGCTTTCTTT. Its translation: CASSSGGTEAFF.

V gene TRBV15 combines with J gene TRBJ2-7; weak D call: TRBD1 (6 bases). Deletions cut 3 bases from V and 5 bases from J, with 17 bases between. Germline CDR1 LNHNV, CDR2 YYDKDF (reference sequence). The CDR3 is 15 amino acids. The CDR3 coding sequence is TGTGCCACCAGCAGGGCGAGGGGGTTCGGCGACGAGCAGTACTTC. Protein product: CATSRARGFGDEQYF.

The CDR3 coding sequence is TGTGCCAGCAGCCCCATCGGTACAGAGACCCCTCAGTACTTC. Amino acids: CASSPIGTETPQYF. The V gene is TRBV5-6, the J gene TRBJ2-7; D gene uncertain. CDR1 and CDR2 (germline): SGHDT, YYEEEE. Trimming shortened V by 4 bases and J by 10 bases, and 21 bases separated the two germline ends. The CDR3 runs to 14 residues.

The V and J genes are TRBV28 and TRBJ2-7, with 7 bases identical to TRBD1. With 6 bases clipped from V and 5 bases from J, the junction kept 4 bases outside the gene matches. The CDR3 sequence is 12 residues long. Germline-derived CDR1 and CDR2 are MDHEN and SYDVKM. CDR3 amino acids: CASRATGDEQYF. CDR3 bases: TGTGCCAGCAGAGCTACAGGGGACGAGCAGTACTTC.

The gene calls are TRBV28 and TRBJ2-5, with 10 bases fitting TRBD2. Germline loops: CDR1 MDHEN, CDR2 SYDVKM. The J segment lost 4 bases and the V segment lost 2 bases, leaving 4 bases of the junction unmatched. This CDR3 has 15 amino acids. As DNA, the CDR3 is TGTGCCAGCAGTTTAAATCTAGCGGGAGTAGAGACCCAGTACTTC. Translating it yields CASSLNLAGVETQYF.

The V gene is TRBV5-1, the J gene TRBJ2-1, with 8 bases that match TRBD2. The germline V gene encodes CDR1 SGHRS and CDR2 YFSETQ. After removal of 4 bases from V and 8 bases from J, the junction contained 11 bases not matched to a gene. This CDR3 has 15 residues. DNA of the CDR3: TGCGCCAGCAGCGTCACTAGCGGAGTCCCCTATGAGCAGTTCTTC. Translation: CASSVTSGVPYEQFF. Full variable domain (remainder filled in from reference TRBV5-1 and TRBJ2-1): KAGVTQTPRYLIKTRGQQVTLSCSPISGHRSVSWYQQTPGQGLQFLFEYFSETQRNKGNFPGRFSGRQFSNSRSEMNVSTLELGDSALYLCASSVTSGVPYEQFFGPGTRLTVL.

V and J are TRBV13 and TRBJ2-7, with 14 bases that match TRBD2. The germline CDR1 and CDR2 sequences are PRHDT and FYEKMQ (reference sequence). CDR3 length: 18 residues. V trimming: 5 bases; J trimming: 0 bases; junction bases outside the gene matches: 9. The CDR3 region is CASSIQTSGRGFSYEQYF. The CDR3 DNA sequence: TGTGCCAGCAGCATACAGACTAGCGGGAGGGGTTTCTCCTACGAGCAGTACTTC. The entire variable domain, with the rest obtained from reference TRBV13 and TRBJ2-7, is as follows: AAGVIQSPRHLIKEKRETATLKCYPIPRHDTVYWYQQGPGQDPQFLISFYEKMQSDKGSIPDRFSAQQFSDYHSELNMSSLELGDSALYFCASSIQTSGRGFSYEQYFGPGTRLTVT.

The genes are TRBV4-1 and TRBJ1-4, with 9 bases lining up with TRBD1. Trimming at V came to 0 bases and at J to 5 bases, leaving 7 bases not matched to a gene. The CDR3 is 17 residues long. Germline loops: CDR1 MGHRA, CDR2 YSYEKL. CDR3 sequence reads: CASSQESIGTGNEKLFF. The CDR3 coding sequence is TGCGCCAGCAGCCAAGAGAGTATAGGGACAGGGAATGAAAAACTGTTTTTT.

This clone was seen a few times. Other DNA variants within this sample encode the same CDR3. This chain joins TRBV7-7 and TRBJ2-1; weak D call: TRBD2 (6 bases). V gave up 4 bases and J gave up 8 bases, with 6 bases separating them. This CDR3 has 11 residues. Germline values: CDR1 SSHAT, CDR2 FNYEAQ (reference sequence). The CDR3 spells CASSSGDEQFF. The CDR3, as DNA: TGTGCCAGCAGCTCGGGGGATGAGCAGTTCTTC.

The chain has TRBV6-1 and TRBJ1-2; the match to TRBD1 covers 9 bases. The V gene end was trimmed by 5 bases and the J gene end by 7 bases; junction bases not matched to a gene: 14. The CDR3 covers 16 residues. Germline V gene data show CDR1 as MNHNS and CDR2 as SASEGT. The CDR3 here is CASSQGTGKGAGGYTF. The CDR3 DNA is TGTGCCAGCAGTCAAGGGACAGGGAAAGGCGCCGGTGGCTACACCTTC.

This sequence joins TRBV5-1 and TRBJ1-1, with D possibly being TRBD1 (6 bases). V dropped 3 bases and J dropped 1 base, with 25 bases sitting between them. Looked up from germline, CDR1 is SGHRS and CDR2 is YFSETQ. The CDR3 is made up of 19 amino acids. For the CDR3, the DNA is TGCGCCAGCAGCTGGGGAATCTTAAAGGGGGGGCAGAGGAACACTGAAGCTTTCTTT. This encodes CASSWGILKGGQRNTEAFF.

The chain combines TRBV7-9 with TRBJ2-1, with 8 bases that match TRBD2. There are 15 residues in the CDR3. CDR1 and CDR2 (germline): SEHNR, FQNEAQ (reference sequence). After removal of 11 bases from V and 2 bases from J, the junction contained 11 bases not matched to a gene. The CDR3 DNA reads TGTGCCGTGAGAGGTCGGCGGGGGGCCTACAATGAGCAGTTCTTC. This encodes CAVRGRRGAYNEQFF.

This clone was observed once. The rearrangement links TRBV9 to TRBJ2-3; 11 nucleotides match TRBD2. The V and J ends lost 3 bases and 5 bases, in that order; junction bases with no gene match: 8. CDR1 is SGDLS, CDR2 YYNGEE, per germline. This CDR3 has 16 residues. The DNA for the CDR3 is TGTGCCAGCAGCGCTTTGCTAGCGGGAGGACTAGATACGCAGTATTTT. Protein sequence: CASSALLAGGLDTQYF.

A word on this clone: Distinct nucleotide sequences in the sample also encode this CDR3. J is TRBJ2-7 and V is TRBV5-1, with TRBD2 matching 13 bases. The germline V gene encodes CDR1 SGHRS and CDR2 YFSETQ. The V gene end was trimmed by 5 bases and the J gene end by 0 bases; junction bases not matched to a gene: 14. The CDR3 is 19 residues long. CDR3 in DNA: TGCGCCAGCAGTTTTGGGACTAGCGGGGATTCAACTAGCTCCTACGAGCAGTACTTC. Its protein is CASSFGTSGDSTSSYEQYF.